The TCR beta chain described here comes from a study of cytomegalovirus exposure and HLA in healthy donors. Overall study results and limits: Most subjects' HLA-A and HLA-B alleles were reportedly predicted from TCR beta sequences. It is likely that the observed cluster of highly shared sequence variants was a sequencing artifact.

Use of 60 Vbeta and 13 Jbeta primers characterized the PCR. The data were produced by immunoSEQ multiplex PCR, yet TCRdb's version contains in-frame clones alone and is incomplete. The sample yields roughly 120,000 clones, around three quarters seen once. Note on this clone: Its specificity is not known.

CDR3 length: 13 residues. V lost 0 bases and J lost 9, with 9 bases in between. Germline-derived CDR1 and CDR2 are MRHNA and SNTAGT. Sequencing input: PBMCs. This clonotype was sampled from a woman aged 55-75 years in good health and CMV-seropositive. The rearrangement links TRBV6-4 to TRBJ1-5; D uncertain. The CDR3 coding sequence is TGTGCCAGCAGTGACTCGAGAAACGGGCCCCAGCATTTT. The encoded protein is CASSDSRNGPQHF.